Here is one TCR beta chain with its context. Its antigen is unidentified. The data were produced by immunoSEQ multiplex PCR, yet TCRdb's version contains in-frame clones alone and is incomplete. This table holds about 16,000 clones, approximately 75% found once. The sample belongs to a study of radiotherapy plus CTLA-4 blockade in lung cancer. Germline V lookup: CDR1 SGHAT, CDR2 FQNNGV. The CDR3 extends over 16 amino acids. The ends lost 0 bases at V and 4 bases at J; junction bases unmatched: 5. Study conclusions and caveats: Early clonal dynamics of blood T cells, together with interferon-beta, were reported as the best response predictor.

Source: peripheral blood, taken from a patient treated with radiotherapy plus ipilimumab. The chain is built from TRBV11-2 and TRBJ1-2; 10 bases match TRBD1. This receptor was identified in a human donor with non-small cell lung cancer whose response to radiotherapy plus ipilimumab could not be evaluated. The CDR3 bases are TGTGCCAGCAGCTTAGATCCGACAGGGGGCATCTATGGCTACACCTTC. This sequence encodes CASSLDPTGGIYGYTF.